This is a list of T cell receptor beta chains from one sample in a study of CD8 T cells in Susac syndrome. In TCRdb, the immunoSEQ multiplex PCR reads were re-called with MiXCR into one record per CDR3 protein. This table has approximately 120,000 distinct CDR3 sequences, around 96% appearing once. The sequenced sample was CD4+ T cells from PBMCs. These TCRs come from a human donor in good health. The CDR3 runs from the conserved cysteine through the conserved F or W. The D gene is left open where the match is weak. Clone size appears in some rows only: once, few, many, or a class for an expanded clone.

cdr3_nt | cdr3_aa | d_call | j_call | v_call | clone_size
TGTGCCACCAAGCGGGGGGAGGTGGAGACCCAGTACTTC | CATKRGEVETQYF | TRBD2 | TRBJ2-5 | TRBV2 | NA
TGTGCCAGCAGTCGGACTAGCGGAGAGACCCAGTACTTC | CASSRTSGETQYF | TRBD2 | TRBJ2-5 | TRBV3-1 | NA
TGTGCCAGCAGCTATACAGGGGGCGATGGCTACACCTTC | CASSYTGGDGYTF | TRBD1 | TRBJ1-2 | TRBV5-4 | NA
TGTGCCAGCAGTGAAGAGGGGATCTCCTACAATGAGCAGTTCTTC | CASSEEGISYNEQFF | NA | TRBJ2-1 | TRBV25-1 | NA
TGCAGTGCTAGAGATGGCCCCTCCGGGCAGTACTTC | CSARDGPSGQYF | NA | TRBJ2-7 | TRBV20-1 | NA
TGCAGTGCTAGGGGAGGGGGAACTGAAGCTTTCTTT | CSARGGGTEAFF | NA | TRBJ1-1 | TRBV20-1 | NA
TGTGCCAGCAGCTTATCTTCCCAGGCCCAAGCTAATGAAAAACTGTTTTTT | CASSLSSQAQANEKLFF | NA | TRBJ1-4 | TRBV7-9 | once
TGTGCCACCGGGACCCTCCCCTGGGCCAAAAACATTCAGTACTTC | CATGTLPWAKNIQYF | NA | TRBJ2-4 | TRBV19 | NA
TGTGCCAGTAGCGGGGGGGACAGCTACAATGAGCAGTTCTTC | CASSGGDSYNEQFF | NA | TRBJ2-1 | TRBV19 | NA
TGTGCCAGCAGCTACTCGACCACCGGGGAGCTGTTTTTT | CASSYSTTGELFF | NA | TRBJ2-2 | TRBV7-9 | NA
TGCAGTGCTAGAGCATTGGGGGCGAACGAGCAGTACTTC | CSARALGANEQYF | NA | TRBJ2-7 | TRBV20-1 | NA
TGTGCCAGCAGCTTAGGGTTTACGGGACTGACCCTCGAGCAGTTCTTC | CASSLGFTGLTLEQFF | NA | TRBJ2-1 | TRBV11-2 | once
TGTGCCTGGAGTAAGCTAGCGGGGGTCACAGATACGCAGTATTTT | CAWSKLAGVTDTQYF | TRBD2 | TRBJ2-3 | TRBV30 | NA
TGTGCCAGCAGCTTAGCCCGCCGGACAGTTCTCTGCGAGCAGTACTTC | CASSLARRTVLCEQYF | NA | TRBJ2-7 | TRBV11-3 | NA
TGTGCCACCAGCAGAGTGGCTACAGGGGGCTATGAAGCTTTCTTT | CATSRVATGGYEAFF | TRBD1 | TRBJ1-1 | TRBV15 | NA
TGTGCCAGCAGTTTGTGGACACCGGACTACGAGCAGTACTTC | CASSLWTPDYEQYF | NA | TRBJ2-7 | TRBV27 | NA
TGCAGCGTTAAAACTAGCGGGGCTACAGATACGCAGTATTTT | CSVKTSGATDTQYF | TRBD2 | TRBJ2-3 | TRBV29-1 | NA
TGTGCCAGCAGTACTCGGAGCGGGAGTGATGAGCAGTTCTTC | CASSTRSGSDEQFF | TRBD2 | TRBJ2-1 | TRBV6-2/TRBV6-3 | NA
TGTGCCAGCAGCCGGACAGGCGGGAACACCATATATTTT | CASSRTGGNTIYF | TRBD1 | TRBJ1-3 | TRBV7-2 | once
TGTGCCAGCAGCTCGCAAGCTTTAACAGATACGCAGTATTTT | CASSSQALTDTQYF | NA | TRBJ2-3 | TRBV16 | once
TGTGCCAGCAGCCATCTTGGGACAGGGACAGATACGCAGTATTTT | CASSHLGTGTDTQYF | TRBD1 | TRBJ2-3 | TRBV14 | NA
TGTGCCAGCAGTTACTCGAGGCGGGAGATCGAGCAGTACTTC | CASSYSRREIEQYF | TRBD2 | TRBJ2-7 | TRBV6-5 | NA
TGTGCCAGCCTTCCGGGGAATGTGAACACTGAAGCTTTCTTT | CASLPGNVNTEAFF | NA | TRBJ1-1 | TRBV2 | NA
TGCAGTGCTAGAGATCCCCTGGCCGGAGGCAATCAGCCCCAGCATTTT | CSARDPLAGGNQPQHF | NA | TRBJ1-5 | TRBV20-1 | NA
TGTGCCAGCTCACCACGAAAAACAGCGGGAGGCTACAATGAGCAGTTCTTC | CASSPRKTAGGYNEQFF | TRBD2 | TRBJ2-1 | TRBV18 | NA
TGTGCCAGCAGAGGACAGGGGGATTATGGCTACACCTTC | CASRGQGDYGYTF | TRBD1 | TRBJ1-2 | TRBV11-2 | NA
TGTGCCAGCAGGACCCGAGGGGGACAGAGCAATCAGCCCCAGCATTTT | CASRTRGGQSNQPQHF | TRBD1 | TRBJ1-5 | TRBV12-3/TRBV12-4 | NA
TGTGCCAGTAGTCCCCGGACAAGCGCAACTAATGAAAAACTGTTTTTT | CASSPRTSATNEKLFF | NA | TRBJ1-4 | TRBV19 | NA
TGTGCCAGCAGCTTAGTAGGGGCCTACGAGCAGTACTTC | CASSLVGAYEQYF | NA | TRBJ2-7 | TRBV7-2 | NA
TGTGCCAGCAGCCAACCCGGTCCTCTTTACAATGAGCAGTTCTTC | CASSQPGPLYNEQFF | NA | TRBJ2-1 | TRBV4-2 | NA
TGTGCCAGCTCACCAGGGACAGGGGACGACACCGGGGAGCTGTTTTTT | CASSPGTGDDTGELFF | TRBD1 | TRBJ2-2 | TRBV18 | NA
TGTGCCAGCAGTGACGTAGGGGCTAACACTGAAGCTTTCTTT | CASSDVGANTEAFF | NA | TRBJ1-1 | TRBV2 | NA
TGTGCCAGCAGCCCAGCGGATGGCTCCTACGAGCAGTACTTC | CASSPADGSYEQYF | NA | TRBJ2-7 | TRBV12-3/TRBV12-4 | NA
TGTGCCAGCAGCTTGTCCAGGGCTAGCACAGATACGCAGTATTTT | CASSLSRASTDTQYF | NA | TRBJ2-3 | TRBV7-9 | NA
TGCAGTGCTACCAGGGAGGGCGGTGAGCAGTTCTTC | CSATREGGEQFF | TRBD2 | TRBJ2-1 | TRBV20-1 | NA
TGCAGCGTTGACCGTCAGGGAGACTATGGCTACACCTTC | CSVDRQGDYGYTF | NA | TRBJ1-2 | TRBV29-1 | NA
TGCGCCAGCAGCTTGGAACAGGGAGGCGCCGGGGAGCTGTTTTTT | CASSLEQGGAGELFF | NA | TRBJ2-2 | TRBV5-1 | NA
TGCGCCAGCAGCAAACGGGAGGGCTTCAACTATGGCTACACCTTC | CASSKREGFNYGYTF | NA | TRBJ1-2 | TRBV5-1 | NA
TGCAGCGTTGAAGAGGGGCCGCTAGAGCCTGAAGCTTTCTTT | CSVEEGPLEPEAFF | NA | TRBJ1-1 | TRBV29-1 | NA
TGTGCCAGCATCTACAGAAGGAGGGCCCAGACCGGGGAGCTGTTTTTT | CASIYRRRAQTGELFF | NA | TRBJ2-2 | TRBV6-1 | few
TGTGCCAGCAGCGGGATCCGGACAGGGGACTCCTACGAGCAGTACTTC | CASSGIRTGDSYEQYF | NA | TRBJ2-7 | TRBV21-1 | NA
TGCAGTGCTAGTGCTTTCCCGGGACAGGGTGGAAGTGGCTACACCTTC | CSASAFPGQGGSGYTF | TRBD1 | TRBJ1-2 | TRBV20-1 | NA
TGTGCCAGCAGCTTAGTAAACGAGCAGTACTTC | CASSLVNEQYF | NA | TRBJ2-7 | TRBV7-2 | once
TGTGCCATCCCAGATGCCGTAGGTTATGGCTACACCTTC | CAIPDAVGYGYTF | NA | TRBJ1-2 | TRBV10-3 | NA
TGTGCCAGCCGACTAGCGAGCTCCTACAATGAGCAGTTCTTC | CASRLASSYNEQFF | TRBD2 | TRBJ2-1 | TRBV6-2/TRBV6-3 | NA
TGTGCCAGCTCCCCGGGCCGGGACAGACCCTACGAGCAGTACTTC | CASSPGRDRPYEQYF | TRBD1 | TRBJ2-7 | TRBV18 | NA
TGCAGCGTTGTCAGGGGGCTTTCAAGCGTCCATGAAGCTTTCTTT | CSVVRGLSSVHEAFF | TRBD1 | TRBJ1-1 | TRBV29-1 | NA
TGCAGTGCAATCTCTAGCGGTGGGGTTCCCCTCAATGAGCAGTTCTTC | CSAISSGGVPLNEQFF | TRBD2 | TRBJ2-1 | TRBV20-1 | NA
TGTGCCAGCAGTGGGGAAGGCTCCAGGGGGAACACTGAAGCTTTCTTT | CASSGEGSRGNTEAFF | NA | TRBJ1-1 | TRBV27 | NA
TGTGCCAGCAGTTACCTCACTAGCGGGCGGCCGGGGGAGCAGTTCTTC | CASSYLTSGRPGEQFF | TRBD2 | TRBJ2-1 | TRBV28 | NA
TGTGCCAGCTCCTTATCGGCGGGTAGGAGCTACGAGCAGTACTTC | CASSLSAGRSYEQYF | NA | TRBJ2-7 | TRBV7-2 | NA
TGCAGCGTTCTGAGTCTTGGGTCTGGAAACACCATATATTTT | CSVLSLGSGNTIYF | NA | TRBJ1-3 | TRBV29-1 | once
TGTGCCAGCAGCCAAGAGCCTAGCGGCTACAATGAGCAGTTCTTC | CASSQEPSGYNEQFF | TRBD2 | TRBJ2-1 | TRBV3-1 | NA
TGTGCCAGCTCACAAGGGGGAGGAGAGACCCAGTACTTC | CASSQGGGETQYF | NA | TRBJ2-5 | TRBV18 | few
TGTGCCAGCACTCGGGACAGGCTTCGGGCCAACGTCCTGACTTTC | CASTRDRLRANVLTF | TRBD1 | TRBJ2-6 | TRBV6-6 | NA
TGTGCCAGCAGCCAAGTGATCGAGAGAGCCAAAAACATTCAGTACTTC | CASSQVIERAKNIQYF | NA | TRBJ2-4 | TRBV3-1 | NA